The 24 T cell receptor beta chains below all came from one sample that was sequenced in a study of human T cells and chemical hapten exposure. Unique molecular identifiers were attached to individual cDNA molecules during library preparation. TCRdb called the reads again in MiXCR, with one record for every CDR3 protein. The repertoire includes about 120,000 distinct CDR3 sequences, roughly 8.5% of them detected once, and just over 1.4% sits in the top ten. Unfractionated whole blood was the source from which total RNA was extracted. Input material: whole blood. These receptors were obtained from a human donor in good health. Some clones in this sample may be carry-over from other donors' samples.

The CDR3: CSARDRGRATGNNEQFF. The CDR3 bases are TGCAGTGCTAGAGATCGCGGGAGGGCCACCGGGAACAATGAGCAGTTCTTC. The chain is built from TRBV20-1 and TRBJ2-1; 9 bases are a match to TRBD2. The CDR3 has 17 residues. The germline V gene encodes CDR1 DFQATT and CDR2 SNEGSKA (reference sequence). The V and J ends lost 0 bases and 5 bases, in that order; junction bases with no gene match: 11.

This clonotype showed up just a few times. The V call is TRBV29-1, the J call TRBJ1-4; D may be TRBD1 (5 bases). The CDR3 spans 12 residues. Trimming stripped 2 bases from V and 5 bases from J, with 6 bases between. Germline V CDR1 and CDR2: SQVTM, ANQGSEA. CDR3 nucleotide sequence: TGCAGCGTTGAATGGGGCAATGAAAAACTGTTTTTT. Amino acid sequence: CSVEWGNEKLFF.

This clonotype was detected only a few times. This chain joins TRBV2 and TRBJ2-7, with 8 positions matching TRBD2. This CDR3 comprises 14 residues. The V segment lost 8 bases and the J segment 0 bases; nucleotides outside the gene matches: 6. Germline V gene data show CDR1 as SNHLY and CDR2 as FYNNEI. The CDR3 coding sequence is TGTGCCAGCCAGAGCGGGGGCGACTCCTACGAGCAGTACTTC. Its translation: CASQSGGDSYEQYF.

This clonotype was detected ten times or more. The genes are TRBV20-1 and TRBJ1-1; TRBD1 agrees at 8 bases. The CDR3 is made up of 13 amino acids. With 1 base clipped from V and 4 bases from J, the junction kept 2 bases outside the gene matches. CDR1 and CDR2 (germline): DFQATT, SNEGSKA (reference sequence). The DNA of the CDR3 is TGCAGTGCTAGAGCACAGGGGGGCACTGAAGCTTTCTTT. Its protein is CSARAQGGTEAFF.

This clonotype has just a few counts. The chain is built from TRBV29-1 and TRBJ2-1; TRBD1 aligns across 10 bases. Germline CDR1 and CDR2: SQVTM and ANQGSEA. This CDR3 contains 14 residues. V shed 4 bases and J 8 bases; nucleotides not matched to a gene: 8. CDR3 nucleotide sequence: TGCAGCGTTGGGGACAGGGGACCGCTGGATGAGCAGTTCTTC. Translated: CSVGDRGPLDEQFF.

This clonotype was detected only a few times. This chain connects TRBV7-9 to TRBJ2-3; D remains unclear. The CDR3 covers 13 residues. V dropped 4 bases and J dropped 3 bases, with 8 bases sitting between them. CDR1 is SEHNR and CDR2 is FQNEAQ in the germline V gene (reference sequence). CDR3 sequence (DNA): TGTGCCAGCAGCTCCCGAGAGACAGATACGCAGTATTTT. Protein sequence: CASSSRETDTQYF.

This chain uses TRBV25-1 with TRBJ2-7, with a tentative D call TRBD1 (6 bases). This CDR3 is built from 14 residues. Between the trimmed V and J ends, which lost 6 bases and 0 bases, there was a span of 12 bases. Germline CDR1 MGHDK, CDR2 SYGVNS. CDR3 DNA: TGTGCCAGCAGAGGACAGTTCCCCTCCTACGAGCAGTACTTC. Protein: CASRGQFPSYEQYF.

The chain links TRBV7-2 to TRBJ2-5, with 9 bases that match TRBD1. Germline V gene lookup returns CDR1 SGHTA and CDR2 FQGNSA. CDR3 length equals 17 residues. V shed 2 bases, J shed 2 bases, and the junction held 9 bases outside the gene matches. CDR3 bases: TGTGCCAGCAGCTTAATGGCCCCAGGGACAGGGCAAGAGACCCAGTACTTC. Translating it yields CASSLMAPGTGQETQYF.

This clonotype was detected only a few times. The CDR3 sequence is CASTRTGEETQYF. DNA of the CDR3: TGTGCCAGCACCCGGACAGGGGAAGAGACCCAGTACTTC. The chain carries TRBV6-5 and TRBJ2-5, with 9 bases that match TRBD1. The length of the CDR3 is 13 residues. The trim removed 7 bases at V and 3 bases at J, leaving 3 bases unmatched. The germline gives CDR1 MNHEY, CDR2 SVGAGI.

This clonotype was seen repeatedly, ten times or more. V gene TRBV7-9 combines with J gene TRBJ2-5, with 12 bases that match TRBD2. Germline trimming cut 5 bases from V and 2 bases from J; bases unmatched to any gene: 6. Germline values: CDR1 SEHNR, CDR2 FQNEAQ (reference sequence). The CDR3 is made up of 16 amino acids. CDR3 protein: CASSPDGLAGQETQYF. The CDR3 DNA follows: TGTGCCAGCAGCCCCGACGGACTAGCGGGACAAGAGACCCAGTACTTC.

This clonotype was observed many times. The chain has TRBV12-3 or TRBV12-4 and TRBJ1-4; 7 bases fit TRBD1. Trimming took 6 bases from V and 13 from J; bases not matched to a gene: 8. The CDR3 spans 12 residues. The CDR3 DNA sequence: TGTGCCAGCAGCCCACAGGGGCCATCACTGTTTTTT. Its translation is CASSPQGPSLFF.

This clonotype has a handful of counts. The chain links TRBV19 to TRBJ1-5, with D possibly matching TRBD1 (6 bases). V lost 7 bases, J lost 1 base, and 11 bases lay in between. This CDR3 comprises 14 residues. Germline CDR1 LNHDA, CDR2 SQIVND (reference sequence). CDR3 sequence (DNA): TGTGCCAGTAAACCCGACAGGAGCAATCAGCCCCAGCATTTT. It yields the protein CASKPDRSNQPQHF. Full variable domain (outside the CDR3, taken from reference TRBV19 and TRBJ1-5): DGGITQSPKYLFRKEGQNVTLSCEQNLNHDAMYWYRQDPGQGLRLIYYSQIVNDFQKGDIAEGYSVSREKKESFPLTVTSAQKNPTAFYLCASKPDRSNQPQHFGDGTRLSIL.

This clonotype was detected a few times. This sequence joins TRBV7-2 and TRBJ2-3; maybe TRBD2 (5 bases). V lost 5 bases, J lost 1 base, and 16 bases lay in between. The CDR3 extends over 16 amino acids. Germline V gene lookup returns CDR1 SGHTA and CDR2 FQGNSA. The CDR3 loop is CASSARTGFRTDTQYF. CDR3 DNA: TGTGCCAGCAGCGCGCGGACGGGATTCCGCACAGATACGCAGTATTTT.

The chain joins TRBV30 to TRBJ2-1; 8 bases fit TRBD2. Germline CDR1 reads GTSNPN; CDR2 reads SVGIG (reference sequence). Unmatched junction bases numbered 7, after V lost 3 bases and J lost 9 bases. There are 13 residues in the CDR3. The CDR3 loop is CAWSPVREGEQFF. For the CDR3, the DNA is TGTGCCTGGAGCCCGGTTCGGGAGGGTGAGCAGTTCTTC.

The chain uses TRBV29-1 and TRBJ2-2, with TRBD1 as a possible D gene (6 bases). This CDR3 contains 12 residues. Germline values: CDR1 SQVTM, CDR2 ANQGSEA. V lost 3 bases and J lost 8, with 10 bases in between. As DNA, the CDR3 is TGCAGCGTTGACAGGGGCGGTGGGGAGCTGTTTTTT. Protein product: CSVDRGGGELFF.

This sequence joins TRBV6-4 and TRBJ2-5; TRBD2 aligns across 7 bases. Germline V lookup: CDR1 MRHNA, CDR2 SNTAGT. The CDR3 consists of 15 residues. With V trimmed by 0 bases and J by 6 bases, 7 bases remained unmatched. CDR3 in amino acids: CASSDSAGEGKTQYF. CDR3 in DNA: TGTGCCAGCAGTGACTCGGCGGGAGAGGGGAAGACCCAGTACTTC.

The chain uses TRBV5-1 and TRBJ2-7, with D hard to call. The CDR3 runs to 14 residues. V lost 4 bases to trimming and J lost 2 bases, with 13 bases between them. The V gene's germline CDR1 is SGHRS and CDR2 YFSETQ. The CDR3 region is CASSTDEATYEQYF. DNA of the CDR3: TGCGCCAGCAGCACCGACGAGGCAACCTACGAGCAGTACTTC.

In its sample, this clonotype was seen a few times. The chain combines TRBV20-1 with TRBJ1-1, with unresolved D. In germline, CDR1 is DFQATT, CDR2 SNEGSKA (reference sequence). The CDR3 extends over 10 amino acids. V dropped 6 bases and J dropped 2 bases, with 4 bases sitting between them. Written as DNA, the CDR3 is TGCAGTGCCCTAAACACTGAAGCTTTCTTT. Protein sequence: CSALNTEAFF.

In this sample, this clonotype turned up a few times. The rearrangement joins TRBV2 to TRBJ1-5; no definite D call. The CDR3 length is 15 residues. The germline CDR1 and CDR2 sequences are SNHLY and FYNNEI. V lost 0 bases to trimming and J lost 0 bases, with 6 bases between them. The CDR3 bases are TGTGCCAGCAGTGAAGCCCAGTCTAGCAATCAGCCCCAGCATTTT. Translating it yields CASSEAQSSNQPQHF.

This clonotype was counted between two and nine times. The chain links TRBV4-2 to TRBJ2-7, with D tentatively TRBD2 (6 bases). Germline CDR1 is LGHNA and CDR2 is YNFKEQ. The CDR3 is 15 amino acids. Trimming took off 1 base at V and 3 bases at J, with 13 bases between the two ends. For the CDR3, the DNA is TGTGCCAGCAGCCAAGTAAGCGAGGGACTCTACGAGCAGTACTTC. Translating it yields CASSQVSEGLYEQYF.

This clonotype was detected many times. The rearrangement links TRBV29-1 to TRBJ2-1; either TRBD1 or TRBD2 may fit D (5 bases each). Between the trimmed V and J ends, which lost 0 bases and 8 bases, there was a span of 8 bases. This CDR3 has 12 amino acids. CDR1 is SQVTM and CDR2 is ANQGSEA in the germline V gene. As DNA, the CDR3 is TGCAGCGTTGAAGAGGGGGTCCATGAGCAGTTCTTC. It yields the protein CSVEEGVHEQFF.

This clonotype was seen only a few times. V gene TRBV6-5 combines with J gene TRBJ2-3; D gene ambiguous. The CDR3 has 13 residues. Germline V CDR1 and CDR2: MNHEY, SVGAGI. The germline V and J ends were trimmed by 6 bases and 2 bases, with 9 bases remaining between them. CDR3 in DNA: TGTGCCAGCAGATCCCAGCACACAGATACGCAGTATTTT. Translating gives CASRSQHTDTQYF.

This sequence joins TRBV25-1 and TRBJ2-7; no clear D gene. CDR1 and CDR2 from the germline V gene are MGHDK and SYGVNS. The V and J ends lost 3 bases and 5 bases respectively, with 20 bases between them. The CDR3 sequence is 16 residues long. CDR3 amino acids: CASSDSPVIPLDEQYF. The CDR3 DNA is TGTGCCAGCAGTGATTCTCCAGTGATCCCTTTGGACGAGCAGTACTTC.

The J gene is TRBJ2-5, the V gene TRBV5-6, with TRBD1 matching 7 bases. The V segment lost 4 bases and the J segment 1 base; nucleotides outside the gene matches: 16. The CDR3 sequence is 18 residues long. Germline CDR1 is SGHDT and CDR2 is YYEEEE. The CDR3 loop reads CASSEHAISTGFQETQYF. For the CDR3, the DNA is TGTGCCAGCAGCGAACATGCAATATCGACAGGGTTCCAAGAGACCCAGTACTTC.